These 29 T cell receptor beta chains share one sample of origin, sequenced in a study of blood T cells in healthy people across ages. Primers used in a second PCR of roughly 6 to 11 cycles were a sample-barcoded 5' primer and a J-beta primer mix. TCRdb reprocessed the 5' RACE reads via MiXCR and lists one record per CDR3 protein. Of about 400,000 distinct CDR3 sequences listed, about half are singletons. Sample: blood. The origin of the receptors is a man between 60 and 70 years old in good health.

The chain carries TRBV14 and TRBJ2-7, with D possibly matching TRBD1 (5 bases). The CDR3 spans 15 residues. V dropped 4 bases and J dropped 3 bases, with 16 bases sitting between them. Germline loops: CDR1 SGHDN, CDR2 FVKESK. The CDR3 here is CASSRDSQRSYEQYF. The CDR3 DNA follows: TGTGCCAGCAGCCGTGACAGTCAACGAAGCTACGAGCAGTACTTC.

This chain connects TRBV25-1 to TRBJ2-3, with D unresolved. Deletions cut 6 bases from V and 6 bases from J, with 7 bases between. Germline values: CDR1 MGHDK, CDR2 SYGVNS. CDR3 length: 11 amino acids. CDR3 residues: CASRTGDTQYF. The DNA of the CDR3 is TGTGCCAGCAGGACCGGGGATACGCAGTATTTT.

The CDR3 DNA follows: TGTGCCATCAGTGAGTCAGGGGGCTCCTACAATGAGCAGTTCTTC. Residues: CAISESGGSYNEQFF. The V gene is TRBV10-3, the J gene TRBJ2-1; D possibly corresponds to TRBD1 (6 bases). The germline V and J ends were trimmed by 0 bases and 0 bases, with 6 bases remaining between them. CDR3 length: 15 amino acids. Germline V gene lookup returns CDR1 ENHRY and CDR2 SYGVKD.

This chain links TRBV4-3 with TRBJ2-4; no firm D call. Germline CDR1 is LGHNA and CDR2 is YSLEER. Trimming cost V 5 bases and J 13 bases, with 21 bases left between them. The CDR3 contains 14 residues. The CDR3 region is CASSVNTGPYKQYF. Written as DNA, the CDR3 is TGCGCCAGCAGCGTCAACACTGGCCCTTACAAGCAGTACTTC.

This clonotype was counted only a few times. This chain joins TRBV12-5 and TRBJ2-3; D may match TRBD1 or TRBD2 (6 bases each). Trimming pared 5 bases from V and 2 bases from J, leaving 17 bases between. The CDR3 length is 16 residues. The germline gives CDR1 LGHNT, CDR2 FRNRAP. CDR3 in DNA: TGTGCTAGTGGTGCTCAGGGGACTCAAGCCACAGATACGCAGTATTTT. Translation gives CASGAQGTQATDTQYF.

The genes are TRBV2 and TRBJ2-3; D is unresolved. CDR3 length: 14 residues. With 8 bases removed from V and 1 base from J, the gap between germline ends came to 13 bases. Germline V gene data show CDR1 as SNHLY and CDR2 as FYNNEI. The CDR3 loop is CASWWPQRTDTQYF. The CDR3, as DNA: TGTGCCAGCTGGTGGCCCCAACGCACAGATACGCAGTATTTT.

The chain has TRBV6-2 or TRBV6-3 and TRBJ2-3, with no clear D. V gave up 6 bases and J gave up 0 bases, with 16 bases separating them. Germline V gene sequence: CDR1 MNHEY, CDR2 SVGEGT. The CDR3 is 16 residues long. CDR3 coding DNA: TGTGCCAGCAGACCCCAAGGGTCTGGTAGCACAGATACGCAGTATTTT. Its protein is CASRPQGSGSTDTQYF.

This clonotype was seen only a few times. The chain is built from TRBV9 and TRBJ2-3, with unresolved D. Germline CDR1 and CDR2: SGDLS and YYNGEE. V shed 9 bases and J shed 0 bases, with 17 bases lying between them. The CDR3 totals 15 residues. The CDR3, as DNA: TGTGCCACACTGTTAACGGAGAATAGCACAGATACGCAGTATTTT. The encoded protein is CATLLTENSTDTQYF. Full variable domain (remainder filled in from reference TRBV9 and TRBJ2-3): DSGVTQTPKHLITATGQRVTLRCSPRSGDLSVYWYQQSLDQGLQFLIQYYNGEERAKGNILERFSAQQFPDLHSELNLSSLELGDSALYFCATLLTENSTDTQYFGPGTRLTVL.

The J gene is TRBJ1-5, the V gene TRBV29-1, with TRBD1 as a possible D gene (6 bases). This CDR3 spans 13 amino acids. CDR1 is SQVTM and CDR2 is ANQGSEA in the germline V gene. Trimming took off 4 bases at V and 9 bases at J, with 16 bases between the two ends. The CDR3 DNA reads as TGCAGCGTTGGTGCCGGGACAAGTGGGCCCCAGCATTTT. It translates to CSVGAGTSGPQHF.

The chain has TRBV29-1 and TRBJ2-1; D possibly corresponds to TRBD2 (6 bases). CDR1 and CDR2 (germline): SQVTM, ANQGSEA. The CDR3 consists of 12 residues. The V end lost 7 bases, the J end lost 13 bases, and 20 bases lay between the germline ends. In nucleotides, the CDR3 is TGCAGCGCCGACGAGGGAGGAAAGACCCAGTTCTTC. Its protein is CSADEGGKTQFF.

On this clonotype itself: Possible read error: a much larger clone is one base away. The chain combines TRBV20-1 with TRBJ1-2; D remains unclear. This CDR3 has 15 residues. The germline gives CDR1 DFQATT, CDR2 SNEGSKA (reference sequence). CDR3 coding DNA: TGCAGTGCTAGAGATCGTACCGAGGGTAACTGTGGCTACACCTTC. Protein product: CSARDRTEGNCGYTF.

The chain's CDR3 is CASSQDRGQGRGYTF. The DNA of the CDR3 is TGCGCCAGCAGCCAAGATAGAGGACAGGGGCGAGGCTACACCTTC. V gene TRBV4-3 combines with J gene TRBJ1-2; 9 bases map to TRBD1. V lost 0 bases to trimming and J lost 8 bases; unmatched junction nucleotides: 7. Germline CDR1 and CDR2: LGHNA and YSLEER. This CDR3 region has 15 residues.

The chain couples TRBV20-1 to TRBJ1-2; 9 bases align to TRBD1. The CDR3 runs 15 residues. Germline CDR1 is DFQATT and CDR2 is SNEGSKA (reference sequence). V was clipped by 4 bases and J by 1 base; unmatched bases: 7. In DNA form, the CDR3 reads TGCAGTGCTACCCTACCGACAGGGGGTAACTATGGCTACACCTTC. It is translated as CSATLPTGGNYGYTF.

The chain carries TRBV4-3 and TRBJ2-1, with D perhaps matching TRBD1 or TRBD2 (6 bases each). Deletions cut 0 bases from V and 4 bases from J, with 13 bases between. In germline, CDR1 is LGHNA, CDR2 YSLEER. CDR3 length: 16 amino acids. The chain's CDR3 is CASSQDSQGTYNEQFF. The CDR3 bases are TGCGCCAGCAGCCAAGACTCCCAGGGGACTTACAATGAGCAGTTCTTC.

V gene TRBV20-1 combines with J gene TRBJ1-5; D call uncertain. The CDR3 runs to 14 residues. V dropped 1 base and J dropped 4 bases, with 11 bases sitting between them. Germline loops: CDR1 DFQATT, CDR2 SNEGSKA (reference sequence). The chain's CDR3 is CSARVSGWNQPQHF. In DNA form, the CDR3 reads TGCAGTGCTAGAGTTTCGGGGTGGAATCAGCCCCAGCATTTT.

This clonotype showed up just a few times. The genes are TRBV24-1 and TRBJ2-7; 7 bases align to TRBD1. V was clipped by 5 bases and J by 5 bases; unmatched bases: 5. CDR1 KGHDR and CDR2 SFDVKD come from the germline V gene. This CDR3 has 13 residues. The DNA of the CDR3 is TGTGCCACCAGTGCGACAGGGTTCGACGAGCAGTACTTC. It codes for CATSATGFDEQYF.

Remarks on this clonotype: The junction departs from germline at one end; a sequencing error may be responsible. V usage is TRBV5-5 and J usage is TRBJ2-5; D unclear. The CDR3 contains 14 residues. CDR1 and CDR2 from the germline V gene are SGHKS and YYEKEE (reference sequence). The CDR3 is CASSRNQAGETQYF. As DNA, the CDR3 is TGTGCCAGCAGCCGAAACCAGGCCGGCGAGACCCAGTATTTC.

The CDR3: CAWSAWTSASTDTQYF. The CDR3 bases are TGTGCCTGGAGTGCGTGGACAAGTGCTAGCACAGATACGCAGTATTTT. The genes are TRBV30 and TRBJ2-3, with D maybe TRBD1 (5 bases). Looked up from germline, CDR1 is GTSNPN and CDR2 is SVGIG (reference sequence). Trimming took 1 base from V and 0 from J, leaving 14 bases between them. The CDR3 totals 16 residues.

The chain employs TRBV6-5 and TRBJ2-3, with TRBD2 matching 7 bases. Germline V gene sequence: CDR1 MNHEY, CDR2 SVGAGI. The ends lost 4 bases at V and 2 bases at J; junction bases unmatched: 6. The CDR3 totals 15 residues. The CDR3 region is CASSSPSGPTDTQYF. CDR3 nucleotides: TGTGCCAGCAGTTCCCCTAGCGGCCCCACAGATACGCAGTATTTT.

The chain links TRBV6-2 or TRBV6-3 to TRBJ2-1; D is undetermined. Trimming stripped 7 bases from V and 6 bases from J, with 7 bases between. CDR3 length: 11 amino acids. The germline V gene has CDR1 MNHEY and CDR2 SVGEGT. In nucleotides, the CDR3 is TGTGCCAGCAAGGAGCGCAATGAGCAGTTCTTC. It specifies CASKERNEQFF.

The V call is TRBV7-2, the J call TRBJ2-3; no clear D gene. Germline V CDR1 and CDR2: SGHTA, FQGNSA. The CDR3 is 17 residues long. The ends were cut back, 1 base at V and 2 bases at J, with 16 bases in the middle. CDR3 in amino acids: CASSLGPRTAPTDTQYF. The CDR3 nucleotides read TGTGCCAGCAGCTTAGGGCCACGGACGGCCCCCACAGATACGCAGTATTTT.

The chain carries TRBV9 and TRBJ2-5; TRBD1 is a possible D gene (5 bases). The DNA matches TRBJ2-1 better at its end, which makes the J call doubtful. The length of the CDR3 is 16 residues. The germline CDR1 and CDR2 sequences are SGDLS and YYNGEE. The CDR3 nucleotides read TGTGCCAGCAGCGGAAGCCCACAGGCGATCCAAGAGACCCAGTTCTTC. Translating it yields CASSGSPQAIQETQFF.

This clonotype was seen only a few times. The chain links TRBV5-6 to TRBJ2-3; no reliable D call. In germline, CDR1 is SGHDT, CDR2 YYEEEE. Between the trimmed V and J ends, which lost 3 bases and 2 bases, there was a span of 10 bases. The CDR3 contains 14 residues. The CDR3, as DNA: TGTGCCAGCAGCTCGGTGGAAGTCACAGATACGCAGTATTTT. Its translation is CASSSVEVTDTQYF.

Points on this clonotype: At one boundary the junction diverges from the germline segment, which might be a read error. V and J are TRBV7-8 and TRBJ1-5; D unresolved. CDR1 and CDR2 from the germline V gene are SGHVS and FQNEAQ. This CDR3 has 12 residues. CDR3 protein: CASSVADQPQHF. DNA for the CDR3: TGTGCCAGCAGCGTAGCGGATCAGCCCCAGCATTTT.

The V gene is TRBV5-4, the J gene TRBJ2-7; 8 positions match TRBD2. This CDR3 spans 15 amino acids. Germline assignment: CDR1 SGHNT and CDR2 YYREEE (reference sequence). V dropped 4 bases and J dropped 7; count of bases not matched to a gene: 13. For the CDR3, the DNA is TGTGCCAGCAGCGTGGGAGGACTAGCCTTTCAGGAGCAGTACTTC. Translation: CASSVGGLAFQEQYF.

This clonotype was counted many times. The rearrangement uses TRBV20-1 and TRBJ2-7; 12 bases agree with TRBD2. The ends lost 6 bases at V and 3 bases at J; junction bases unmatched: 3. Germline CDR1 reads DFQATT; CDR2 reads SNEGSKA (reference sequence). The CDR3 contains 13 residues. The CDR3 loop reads CSAVTSGGYEQYF. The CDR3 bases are TGCAGTGCAGTGACTAGCGGGGGCTACGAGCAGTACTTC.

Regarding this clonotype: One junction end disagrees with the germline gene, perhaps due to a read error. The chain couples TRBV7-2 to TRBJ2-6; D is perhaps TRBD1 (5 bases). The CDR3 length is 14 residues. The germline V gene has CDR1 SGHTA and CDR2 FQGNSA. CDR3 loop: CASSRDSGANILTF. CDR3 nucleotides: TGTGCCAGCAGCCGAGACTCTGGGGCCAACATCCTGACTTTC.

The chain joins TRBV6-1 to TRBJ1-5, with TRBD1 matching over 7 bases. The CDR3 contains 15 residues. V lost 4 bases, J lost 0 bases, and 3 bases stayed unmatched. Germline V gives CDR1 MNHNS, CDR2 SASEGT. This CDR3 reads CASSGGQLSNQPQHF. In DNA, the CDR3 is TGTGCCAGCAGTGGGGGACAGCTTAGCAATCAGCCCCAGCATTTT.

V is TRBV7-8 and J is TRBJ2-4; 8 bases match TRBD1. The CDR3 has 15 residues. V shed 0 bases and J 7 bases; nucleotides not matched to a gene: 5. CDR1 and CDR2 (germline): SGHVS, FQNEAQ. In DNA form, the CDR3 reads TGTGCCAGCAGCTTAGCGAGGACAGGGATGAACATTCAGTACTTC. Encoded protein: CASSLARTGMNIQYF.